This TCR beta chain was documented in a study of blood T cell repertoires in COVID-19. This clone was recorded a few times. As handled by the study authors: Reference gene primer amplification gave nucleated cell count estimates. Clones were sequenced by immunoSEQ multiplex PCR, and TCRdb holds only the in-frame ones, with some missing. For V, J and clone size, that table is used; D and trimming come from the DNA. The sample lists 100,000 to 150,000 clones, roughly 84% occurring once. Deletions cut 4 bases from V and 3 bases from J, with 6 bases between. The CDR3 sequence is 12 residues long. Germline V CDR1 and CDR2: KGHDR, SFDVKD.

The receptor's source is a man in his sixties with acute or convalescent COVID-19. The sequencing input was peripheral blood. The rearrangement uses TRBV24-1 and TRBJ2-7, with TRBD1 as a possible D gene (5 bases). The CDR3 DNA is TGTGCCACCAGTGACGACAGCTACGAGCAGTACTTC. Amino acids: CATSDDSYEQYF.